The 5 T cell receptor beta chains below all came from one sample that was sequenced in a study of blood T cells in healthy people across ages. Then a second PCR, running roughly 7 to 11 cycles, was carried out with a sample-barcoded 5' primer and a J-beta primer mix. Each CDR3 protein is one row after TCRdb ran MiXCR on the 5' RACE reads. This sample has 850,000 to 1,100,000 distinct CDR3 sequences, with around two fifths found just once. Sequenced material: blood. All receptors come from a man between 18 and 29 years old in good health.

The rearrangement uses TRBV21-1 and TRBJ2-7; the table's D gene call, TRBD1, was not cross checked with the DNA. TRBV21-1 is annotated as a pseudogene. The length of the CDR3 is 18 residues. CDR3 sequence: CASSKLVVVGTGLFEQYF. For the CDR3, the DNA is TGTGCCAGCAGTAAACTCGTCGTAGTCGGGACAGGGTTGTTTGAGCAGTACTTC.

This rearrangement joins TRBV9 to TRBJ2-1; the D gene is possibly TRBD2 (7 bases). The V gene's germline CDR1 is SGDLS and CDR2 YYNGEE. The CDR3 totals 16 residues. With 0 bases removed from V and 2 bases from J, the gap between germline ends came to 12 bases. This CDR3 is CASSVGGGDTYNEQFF. CDR3 DNA sequence: TGTGCCAGCAGCGTAGGGGGAGGGGACACCTACAATGAGCAGTTCTTC.

The CDR3 sequence: CAIRATGGEAFF. The CDR3 bases are TGTGCCATCAGAGCAACAGGGGGTGAAGCTTTCTTT. The chain couples TRBV10-3 to TRBJ1-1, with 8 bases fitting TRBD1. This CDR3 region has 12 residues. Germline loops: CDR1 ENHRY, CDR2 SYGVKD. V lost 6 bases and J lost 7; bases outside the gene matches: 4.

The sample holds a few counts of this clonotype. The V call is TRBV10-3, the J call TRBJ2-5, with TRBD2 as a possible D gene (6 bases). The CDR3 spans 15 residues. Trimming stripped 0 bases from V and 5 bases from J, with 13 bases between. Germline CDR1 is ENHRY and CDR2 is SYGVKD. This CDR3 is CAISESGGFKETQYF. The CDR3 DNA reads as TGTGCCATCAGTGAGTCGGGGGGATTCAAGGAGACCCAGTACTTC.

The chain uses TRBV6-1 and TRBJ2-1, with 8 bases lining up with TRBD2. J lost 8 bases, V lost 6 bases, and 18 bases had no gene match. Germline CDR1 MNHNS, CDR2 SASEGT. The CDR3 runs 17 residues. This CDR3 is CASRSRLDGGAIHEQFF. CDR3 DNA sequence: TGTGCCAGCAGGAGTAGGTTGGACGGGGGGGCCATTCATGAGCAGTTCTTC.